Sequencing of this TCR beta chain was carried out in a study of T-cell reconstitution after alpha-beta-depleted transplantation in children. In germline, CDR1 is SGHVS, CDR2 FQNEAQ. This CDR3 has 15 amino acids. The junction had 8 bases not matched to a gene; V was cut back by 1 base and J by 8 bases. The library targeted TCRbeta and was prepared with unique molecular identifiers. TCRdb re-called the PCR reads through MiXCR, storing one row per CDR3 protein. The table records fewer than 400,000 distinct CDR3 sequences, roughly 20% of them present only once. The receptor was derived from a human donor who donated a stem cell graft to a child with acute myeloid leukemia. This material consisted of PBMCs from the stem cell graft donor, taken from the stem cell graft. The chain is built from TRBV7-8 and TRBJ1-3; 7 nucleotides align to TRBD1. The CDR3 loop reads CASSLDRGFGYTIYF. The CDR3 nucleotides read TGTGCCAGCAGCTTAGACAGGGGTTTTGGGTACACCATATATTTT.